The clone carrying this T cell receptor (beta chain) was observed at least ten times. The sample comes from a study of naive and memory T cell subsets. The treatment is: skin biopsy from PPD injection site in Mantoux-positive individual. A UMI-containing oligonucleotide was joined by 3' ligation to the TCR cDNA template. Amplification of ligated cDNA took four PCR rounds with SP2 and nested alpha and beta constant primers. For blood and skin samples, reverse transcription used TCR alpha and beta constant primers. One entry per CDR3 protein results from TCRdb running MiXCR on the UMI-ligation and nested PCR reads. The repertoire holds tens of thousands of distinct CDR3 sequences, with roughly 5.5% as singletons. Sequenced material: skin, taken from a tuberculin skin test site. This receptor was identified in an adult in good health.

Written as DNA, the CDR3 is TGTGCCAGCAGTTACGATAAGCTGACAGGGAAGTTTCACAATGAGCAGTTCTTC. Translation gives CASSYDKLTGKFHNEQFF. This chain uses TRBV6-6 with TRBJ2-1, with 7 bases identical to TRBD1. Losses at the gene ends were 2 bases for V and 5 bases for J; bases not matched to a gene: 15. The germline V gene encodes CDR1 MNHNY and CDR2 SVGAGI (reference sequence). This CDR3 comprises 18 residues.